A selection of T cell receptor beta chains follows, all from one sample in a study of Graves' ophthalmopathy and Graves' hyperthyroidism. One entry per CDR3 protein, called by TCRdb with MiXCR from the multiplex PCR reads. The table shows 1 million to 1.3 million distinct CDR3 sequences, with less than 45% occurring only once. The sequenced sample consisted of peripheral blood or thyroid tissue (not recorded which). The receptors come from an adult man with Graves' hyperthyroidism. Each CDR3 is given with its conserved first and last residue. The D gene is left open where the match is weak. Expanded clones get a size class; other rows say once, few or many, or leave the size out.

V	J	size	D	CDR3	DNA
TRBV5-1	TRBJ1-5	many	TRBD1	CASSWGQGASQPQHF	TGCGCCAGCAGCTGGGGACAGGGGGCGAGTCAGCCCCAGCATTTT
TRBV29-1	TRBJ2-5	.	TRBD1	CTGQGRETQYF	TGCACCGGACAGGGACGAGAGACCCAGTACTTC
TRBV20-1	TRBJ1-1	.	.	CSARSPQGAEAFF	TGCAGTGCTAGGTCGCCCCAGGGCGCTGAAGCTTTCTTT
TRBV7-9	TRBJ2-2	many	.	CASSQGNGELFF	TGTGCCAGCAGCCAAGGGAACGGGGAGCTGTTTTTT
TRBV10-2	TRBJ1-2	many	TRBD1	CASSPLAGGNGYTF	TGCGCCAGCAGTCCGCTTGCAGGGGGAAATGGCTACACCTTC
TRBV18	TRBJ2-5	few	.	CASSPLDVRVDQETQYF	TGTGCCAGCTCACCACTAGACGTTAGGGTCGACCAAGAGACCCAGTACTTC
TRBV30	TRBJ2-5	once	TRBD2	CAWSPGTSGQETQYF	TGTGCCTGGAGCCCCGGCACTAGCGGACAAGAGACCCAGTACTTC
TRBV7-9	TRBJ1-3	few	.	CASSSSGSPGNTIYF	TGTGCCAGCAGCTCCTCCGGGAGCCCTGGAAACACCATATATTTT
TRBV19	TRBJ1-1	many	.	CASRPGGTEAFF	TGTGCCAGCAGACCTGGGGGGACTGAAGCTTTCTTT
TRBV15	TRBJ1-6	.	.	CATSRDGQTNSPLHF	TGTGCCACCAGCAGAGATGGACAGACTAATTCACCCCTCCACTTT
TRBV7-9	TRBJ2-5	many	TRBD2	CASSLVSAGSAETQYF	TGTGCCAGCAGCTTAGTCTCAGCGGGGAGCGCGGAGACCCAGTACTTC
TRBV7-8	TRBJ1-5	.	.	CASSQDAAGEHQPQHF	TGCGCCAGCAGCCAAGACGCCGCAGGGGAACATCAGCCCCAGCATTTT
TRBV6-2/TRBV6-3	TRBJ1-5	few	.	CASSYGNINQPQHF	TGTGCCAGCAGTTACGGGAACATCAATCAGCCCCAGCATTTT
TRBV14	TRBJ2-5	.	TRBD1	CASSRFRTGEETQYF	TGTGCCAGCAGTCGTTTCAGGACAGGCGAAGAGACCCAGTACTTC
TRBV25-1	TRBJ1-4	.	.	CASSSSGRGGEKLFF	TGTGCCAGCAGTTCCTCAGGCAGGGGTGGTGAAAAACTGTTTTTT
TRBV20-1	TRBJ1-6	many	.	CSARDGTPYNSPLHF	TGCAGTGCTAGAGACGGGACTCCTTATAATTCACCCCTCCACTTT
TRBV19	TRBJ1-4	many	TRBD1	CASSTYRGEGKLFF	TGTGCCAGTAGTACTTACAGGGGAGAGGGAAAACTGTTTTTT
TRBV7-9	TRBJ2-5	many	.	CASSQGGLGGETQYF	TGTGCCAGCAGCCAAGGGGGGCTTGGTGGAGAGACCCAGTACTTC
TRBV28	TRBJ1-2	few	.	CASVGESYGYTF	TGTGCCAGCGTTGGAGAATCCTATGGCTACACCTTC
TRBV30	TRBJ1-2	.	TRBD1	CAWDRGNGYTF	TGTGCCTGGGACAGGGGGAATGGCTACACCTTC
TRBV19	TRBJ2-7	few	TRBD1	CASSSGTGLREQYF	TGTGCCAGTAGCTCCGGGACAGGACTTCGTGAGCAGTACTTC
TRBV7-2	TRBJ1-5	.	TRBD1	CASSPQTGLSGNQPQHF	TGTGCCAGCAGTCCACAGACAGGGTTATCTGGCAATCAGCCCCAGCATTTT